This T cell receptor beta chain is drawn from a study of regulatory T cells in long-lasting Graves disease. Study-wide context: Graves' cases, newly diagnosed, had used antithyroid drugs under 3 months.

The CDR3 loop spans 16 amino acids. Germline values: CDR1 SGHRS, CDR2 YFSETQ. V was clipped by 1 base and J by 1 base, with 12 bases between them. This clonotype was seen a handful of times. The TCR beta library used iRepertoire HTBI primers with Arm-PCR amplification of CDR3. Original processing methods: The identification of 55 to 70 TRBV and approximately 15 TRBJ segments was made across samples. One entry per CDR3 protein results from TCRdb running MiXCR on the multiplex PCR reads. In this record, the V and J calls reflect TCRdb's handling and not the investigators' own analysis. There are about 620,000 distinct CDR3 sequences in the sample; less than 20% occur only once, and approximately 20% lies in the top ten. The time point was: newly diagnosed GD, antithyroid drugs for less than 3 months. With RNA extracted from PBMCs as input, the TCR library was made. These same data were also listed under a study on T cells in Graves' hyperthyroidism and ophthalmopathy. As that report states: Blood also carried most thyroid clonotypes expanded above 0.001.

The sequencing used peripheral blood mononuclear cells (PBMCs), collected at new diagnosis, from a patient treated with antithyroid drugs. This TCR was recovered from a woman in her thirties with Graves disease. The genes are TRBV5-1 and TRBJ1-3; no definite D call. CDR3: CASSLSQPGSGNTIYF. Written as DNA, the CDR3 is TGCGCCAGCAGCTTGTCGCAACCGGGGTCTGGAAACACCATATATTTT.